One sample yielded the 4 T cell receptor beta chains listed below, sequenced in a study of cytomegalovirus exposure and HLA in healthy donors. Primers for the PCR totalled 60 Vbeta and 13 Jbeta. The repertoire was sequenced with immunoSEQ multiplex PCR; TCRdb's copy has only in-frame clones and lacks some. The profile shows approximately 65,000 clones, 60% to 80% of them singletons. The material sequenced was PBMCs. The receptors originated from a man between 40 and 49 years old in good health and CMV-seropositive.

This clone has a handful of counts. This chain uses TRBV10-3 with TRBJ2-7; 8 nucleotides line up with TRBD1. J lost 7 bases, V lost 0 bases, and 8 bases had no gene match. Germline values: CDR1 ENHRY, CDR2 SYGVKD. The CDR3 is 15 residues long. The CDR3 DNA follows: TGTGCCATCAGTGAGTCTGGGACAGGCCCAGGGGAGCAGTACTTC. The encoded protein is CAISESGTGPGEQYF.

The rearrangement joins TRBV4-2 to TRBJ2-1, with 7 bases identical to TRBD2. This CDR3 contains 14 residues. In germline, CDR1 is LGHNA, CDR2 YNFKEQ. Trimming cost V 2 bases and J 5 bases; bases outside gene matches: 3. The chain's CDR3 is CASSQPGTNNEQFF. The CDR3 DNA reads TGTGCCAGCAGCCAACCCGGGACTAACAATGAGCAGTTCTTC.

The rearrangement uses TRBV19 and TRBJ2-1; D may be TRBD1 (5 bases). V was trimmed by 10 bases and J by 2 bases, leaving 15 bases between them. Germline V gene sequence: CDR1 LNHDA, CDR2 SQIVND (reference sequence). There are 14 residues in the CDR3. The CDR3 nucleotides are TGTGCCACCAGGGTCCCTTATGCCTACAATGAGCAGTTCTTC. Protein product: CATRVPYAYNEQFF. Full variable domain (remainder filled in from reference TRBV19 and TRBJ2-1): DGGITQSPKYLFRKEGQNVTLSCEQNLNHDAMYWYRQDPGQGLRLIYYSQIVNDFQKGDIAEGYSVSREKKESFPLTVTSAQKNPTAFYLCATRVPYAYNEQFFGPGTRLTVL.

The V call is TRBV5-1, the J call TRBJ2-5, with 10 positions matching TRBD2. The CDR3 length is 17 residues. Germline V gene lookup returns CDR1 SGHRS and CDR2 YFSETQ. Trimming at V came to 3 bases and at J to 5 bases, leaving 13 bases not matched to a gene. The CDR3: CASSSGRGLAGAETQYF. The DNA of the CDR3 is TGCGCCAGCAGCTCCGGCCGGGGTCTAGCGGGAGCGGAGACCCAGTACTTC. Combining the CDR3 with reference TRBV5-1 and TRBJ2-5 gives the whole variable domain KAGVTQTPRYLIKTRGQQVTLSCSPISGHRSVSWYQQTPGQGLQFLFEYFSETQRNKGNFPGRFSGRQFSNSRSEMNVSTLELGDSALYLCASSSGRGLAGAETQYFGPGTRLLVL.